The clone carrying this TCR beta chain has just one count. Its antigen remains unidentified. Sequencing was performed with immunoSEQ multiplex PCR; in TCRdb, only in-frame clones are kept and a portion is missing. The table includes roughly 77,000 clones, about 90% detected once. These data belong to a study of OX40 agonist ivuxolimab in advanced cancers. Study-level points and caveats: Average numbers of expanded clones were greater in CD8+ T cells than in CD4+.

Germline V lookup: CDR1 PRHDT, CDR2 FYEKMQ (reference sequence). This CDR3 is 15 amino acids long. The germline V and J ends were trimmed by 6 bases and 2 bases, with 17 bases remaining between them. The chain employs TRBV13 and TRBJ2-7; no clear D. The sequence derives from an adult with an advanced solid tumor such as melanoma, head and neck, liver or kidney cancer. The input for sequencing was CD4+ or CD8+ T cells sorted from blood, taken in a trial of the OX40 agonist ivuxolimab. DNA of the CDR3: TGTGCCAGCAGTCCCGACGGCGGCCGGACCTACGAGCAGTACTTC. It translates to CASSPDGGRTYEQYF.